The rows below give T cell receptor beta chains drawn from one sample of a study of blood T cell repertoires in COVID-19. Produced via immunoSEQ multiplex PCR; TCRdb's table is partial and in-frame only. The sample lists under 200,000 clones; more than 85% were seen once. The specimen was peripheral blood. These receptors were obtained from a woman older than 75 in a cohort sampled during active or convalescent COVID-19. Each CDR3 is given with its conserved first and last residue. A D gene is named only where the DNA matches it firmly. Where a row states a size, it is once, few, many or the class of an expanded clone; other rows omit it.

size,D,V,J,CDR3,DNA
once,-,TRBV3-1/TRBV3-2,TRBJ2-4,CASSQGGVAKNIQYF,TGTGCCAGCAGCCAAGGCGGGGTAGCCAAAAACATTCAGTACTTC
-,-,TRBV5-5,TRBJ2-4,CASSLLLAKNIQYF,TGTGCCAGCAGCTTGCTGTTAGCCAAAAACATTCAGTACTTC
-,TRBD2,TRBV28,TRBJ2-7,CASSLSGTDSYEQYF,TGTGCCAGCAGTCTTAGCGGGACTGATTCCTACGAGCAGTACTTC
-,-,TRBV29-1,TRBJ2-3,CSVERQGTDTQYF,TGCAGCGTTGAAAGGCAGGGCACAGATACGCAGTATTTT
-,TRBD2,TRBV12-5,TRBJ2-1,CASGFRGLAGARRVDEQFF,TGTGCTAGTGGTTTTCGGGGGCTAGCGGGAGCCCGTCGTGTCGATGAGCAGTTCTTC
-,TRBD1,TRBV29-1,TRBJ1-1,CSVGGGNTEAFF,TGCAGCGTAGGGGGCGGGAACACTGAAGCTTTCTTT
-,TRBD2,TRBV5-6,TRBJ2-1,CASSGGTSGRIGEQFF,TGTGCCAGCAGCGGAGGGACTAGCGGGAGGATTGGGGAGCAGTTCTTC
-,-,TRBV29-1,TRBJ1-6,CSVADEASSPLHF,TGCAGCGTCGCCGACGAGGCGTCTTCACCCCTCCACTTT
-,TRBD1,TRBV3-1/TRBV3-2,TRBJ2-7,CASSSGTGAGEQYF,TGTGCCAGCAGCTCCGGGACAGGGGCGGGCGAGCAGTACTTC
-,-,TRBV6-2/TRBV6-3,TRBJ1-5,CASSYDRGQPQHF,TGTGCCAGCAGTTACGATAGGGGACAGCCCCAGCATTTT
-,-,TRBV2,TRBJ2-7,CASTQRTLQQYF,TGTGCCAGCACCCAACGGACTTTACAGCAGTACTTC
-,TRBD2,TRBV2,TRBJ2-2,CASRTSRTNTGELFF,TGTGCCAGCAGGACTAGCCGAACGAACACCGGGGAGCTGTTTTTT
-,TRBD1,TRBV7-8,TRBJ1-2,CASSRTGLRTGLYGYTF,TGTGCCAGCAGCCGAACGGGACTCCGGACAGGGCTCTATGGCTACACCTTC
-,-,TRBV4-1,TRBJ2-1,CASSPRVWSAGGEQFF,TGCGCCAGCAGCCCCAGGGTCTGGTCGGCCGGGGGTGAGCAGTTCTTC
-,TRBD1,TRBV27,TRBJ1-1,CASSLGTAGRSAGPAFF,TGTGCCAGCAGTCTCGGGACAGCTGGGAGGTCCGCGGGGCCGGCTTTCTTT
-,TRBD2,TRBV3-1/TRBV3-2,TRBJ2-5,CASSQDPAGGQETQYF,TGTGCCAGCAGCCAAGATCCAGCGGGGGGTCAAGAGACCCAGTACTTC
-,-,TRBV7-2,TRBJ2-5,CASSLVFLAPKTQYF,TGTGCCAGCAGCTTAGTGTTCTTAGCCCCCAAGACCCAGTACTTC
-,-,TRBV3-1/TRBV3-2,TRBJ2-5,CASSPRRVRETQYF,TGTGCCAGCAGCCCCCGGAGGGTGCGAGAGACCCAGTACTTC
-,-,TRBV5-6,TRBJ1-5,CASSLGGSWFQPQHF,TGTGCCAGCAGCTTGGGCGGGTCTTGGTTTCAGCCCCAGCATTTT
-,TRBD1,TRBV28,TRBJ1-5,CASSPSGQGNWPQHF,TGTGCCAGCAGTCCCTCAGGACAGGGGAATTGGCCCCAGCATTTT
-,-,TRBV4-1,TRBJ1-2,CASSQPTGNYGYTF,TGCGCCAGCAGCCAACCGACGGGGAACTATGGCTACACCTTC
-,-,TRBV23-1,TRBJ1-1,CASNPLTRNPNTEAFF,TGCGCCAGCAATCCCCTCACGCGTAACCCCAACACTGAAGCTTTCTTT
-,-,TRBV28,TRBJ2-7,CASSSPSQHHYEQYF,TGTGCCAGCAGTTCTCCGTCCCAACACCACTACGAGCAGTACTTC
-,TRBD1,TRBV10-1,TRBJ1-1,CASRYSTGAVNTEAFF,TGCGCCAGCAGGTACTCCACAGGGGCCGTGAACACTGAAGCTTTCTTT
-,-,TRBV5-1,TRBJ1-1,CASSLSHGSDTEAFF,TGCGCCAGCAGCTTGTCACACGGGTCCGACACTGAAGCTTTCTTT
-,-,TRBV6-5,TRBJ1-3,CASSLQGLTDTIYF,TGTGCCAGCAGCCTCCAGGGACTTACGGACACCATATATTTT
-,TRBD1,TRBV2,TRBJ1-2,CASSTGGGQGAYGYTF,TGTGCCAGCAGTACTGGAGGGGGACAGGGGGCATATGGCTACACCTTC
-,-,TRBV21-1,TRBJ1-1,CASRRFMNTEAFF,TGTGCCAGCAGGCGTTTTATGAACACTGAAGCTTTCTTT
once,TRBD1,TRBV6-2/TRBV6-3,TRBJ1-5,CASSYSARTGGIGSNQPQHF,TGTGCCAGCAGTTACTCTGCTCGGACAGGGGGCATAGGGAGCAATCAGCCCCAGCATTTT
once,-,TRBV21-1,TRBJ2-2,CASSLDSSRDTGELFF,TGTGCCAGCAGCCTTGACTCCTCCCGGGACACCGGGGAGCTGTTTTTT
-,TRBD1,TRBV30,TRBJ1-1,CAWSAGQGVSSEAFF,TGTGCCTGGAGTGCTGGACAGGGAGTCTCGTCTGAAGCTTTCTTT